This T cell receptor (beta chain) originates from a study of spatial heterogeneity in lung cancer. Study results and caveats: The number of expanded tumor alpha and beta chains correlated with mutation number.

The V segment lost 4 bases and the J segment 1 base; nucleotides outside the gene matches: 9. The CDR3 has 18 amino acids. The germline CDR1 and CDR2 sequences are MGHRA and YSYEKL. Stated time point: sample taken at primary tumor resection. Samples were obtained from some 70 donors, all untreated early-stage non-small cell lung cancer patients. Whole RNA, isolated from tumor, nontumor lung or frozen PBMC, was sequenced without prior sorting. Each molecule of TCR cDNA was tagged with one unique molecular identifier. TCRdb called the 5' RACE reads again in MiXCR, with one record for every CDR3 protein. The sample has about 9,200 distinct CDR3 sequences, 2.9% seen once; the top ten hold roughly 13%. This clonotype was found many times. Its antigen remains unidentified.

This sequence originates from a male donor with early-stage non-small cell lung cancer. The specimen comprised lung tumor tissue, sampled at surgery. This sequence joins TRBV4-1 and TRBJ1-4; 10 positions agree with TRBD1. CDR3 residues: CASSPPTGGKVTNEKLFF. The CDR3 nucleotides are TGCGCCAGCAGCCCCCCGACAGGGGGCAAGGTAACTAATGAAAAACTGTTTTTT.